Listed below are T cell receptor beta chains from one sample, sequenced in a study of PD-1 blockade in classical Hodgkin lymphoma. Profiling relied on immunoSEQ multiplex PCR, and the TCRdb table lists in-frame clones only, not all of them. The sample lists about 37,000 clones, about 86% occurring once. The starting material was peripheral blood mononuclear cells (PBMCs), obtained before the second cycle of nivolumab. The receptors here all came from a human donor with classical Hodgkin lymphoma. Both conserved end residues are part of each CDR3. A D gene is named only where the DNA matches it firmly. Only part of the rows carry a size: once, few, many, or a class if the clone is expanded.

clone_size: -
v_call: TRBV7-3
j_call: TRBJ2-2
d_call: -
cdr3_nt: TGTGCCAGCAGCCCGAAGAACACCGGGGAGCTGTTTTTT
cdr3_aa: CASSPKNTGELFF

clone_size: -
v_call: TRBV7-9
j_call: TRBJ2-5
d_call: -
cdr3_nt: TGTGCCAGCAGCTTAACTCCCAGAAACCAAGAGACCCAGTACTTC
cdr3_aa: CASSLTPRNQETQYF

clone_size: -
v_call: TRBV7-8
j_call: TRBJ2-7
d_call: -
cdr3_nt: TGTGCCAGCAGCTTACAGGGATTCGCCGTTACGTTCTCCTACGAGCAGTACTTC
cdr3_aa: CASSLQGFAVTFSYEQYF

clone_size: -
v_call: TRBV6-1
j_call: TRBJ1-1
d_call: TRBD1
cdr3_nt: TGTGCCAGCAGTGCCACAACAGGGGTGAACACTGAAGCTTTCTTT
cdr3_aa: CASSATTGVNTEAFF

clone_size: -
v_call: TRBV10-2
j_call: TRBJ1-2
d_call: -
cdr3_nt: TGCGCCAGCAGTGAGTGGGGGGGCTATGGCTACACCTTC
cdr3_aa: CASSEWGGYGYTF

clone_size: -
v_call: TRBV5-4
j_call: TRBJ2-1
d_call: TRBD2
cdr3_nt: TGTGCCAGCAGCATTCCTAGCGGGATGACCTACAATGAGCAGTTCTTC
cdr3_aa: CASSIPSGMTYNEQFF

clone_size: once
v_call: TRBV10-3
j_call: TRBJ2-1
d_call: TRBD2
cdr3_nt: TGTGCCATCAGTGAGTTGGCTAGCGGGAGCAACAATGAGCAGTTCTTC
cdr3_aa: CAISELASGSNNEQFF

clone_size: few
v_call: TRBV21-1
j_call: TRBJ2-2
d_call: -
cdr3_nt: TGTGCCAGCAGCCCAGTAACGGGACAGGTAATGAAGGTAGAAGTCGGGGAGCTGTTTTTT
cdr3_aa: CASSPVTGQVMKVEVGELFF

clone_size: -
v_call: TRBV6-5
j_call: TRBJ2-3
d_call: -
cdr3_nt: TGTGCCAGCAGGTTCACAGATACGCAGTATTTT
cdr3_aa: CASRFTDTQYF

clone_size: -
v_call: TRBV6-6
j_call: TRBJ2-7
d_call: -
cdr3_nt: TGTGCCAGCAGCCCTCACGGGACGCCCTACGAGCAGTACTTC
cdr3_aa: CASSPHGTPYEQYF

clone_size: -
v_call: TRBV4-1
j_call: TRBJ2-1
d_call: -
cdr3_nt: TGCGCCAGCAGCTCCCCACCCAGGAGCTCCTACAATGAGCAGTTCTTC
cdr3_aa: CASSSPPRSSYNEQFF

clone_size: -
v_call: TRBV7-8
j_call: TRBJ1-4
d_call: TRBD1
cdr3_nt: TGTGCCAGCAGCTGGGGACAGGCGGTTAATGAAAAACTGTTTTTT
cdr3_aa: CASSWGQAVNEKLFF

clone_size: -
v_call: TRBV2
j_call: TRBJ2-7
d_call: TRBD2
cdr3_nt: TGTGCCAGCACCGGGGAGGGACTAGCGGGTCCCTACGAGCAGTACTTC
cdr3_aa: CASTGEGLAGPYEQYF

clone_size: -
v_call: TRBV4-1
j_call: TRBJ1-1
d_call: -
cdr3_nt: TGCGCCAGCAGCCACCTAAACGAGAGGGGTCGGGGGAACACTGAAGCTTTCTTT
cdr3_aa: CASSHLNERGRGNTEAFF

clone_size: -
v_call: TRBV30
j_call: TRBJ2-5
d_call: -
cdr3_nt: TGTGCCTGGAGTGTCATGTTAGGGACCCAGTACTTC
cdr3_aa: CAWSVMLGTQYF

clone_size: -
v_call: TRBV21-1
j_call: TRBJ2-2
d_call: -
cdr3_nt: TGTGCCACCGGTAGGGATGACGGGGAGCTGTTTTTT
cdr3_aa: CATGRDDGELFF

clone_size: once
v_call: TRBV19
j_call: TRBJ1-1
d_call: TRBD1
cdr3_nt: TGTGCCAGTAGTGGGACAGGAGGGATGAACACTGAAGCTTTCTTT
cdr3_aa: CASSGTGGMNTEAFF

clone_size: few
v_call: TRBV7-8
j_call: TRBJ2-1
d_call: TRBD2
cdr3_nt: TGTGCCAGCAGCTTAGGGGGCGGCGGGAGGGCGGAAGGTGAGCAGTTCTTC
cdr3_aa: CASSLGGGGRAEGEQFF

clone_size: -
v_call: TRBV7-9
j_call: TRBJ1-1
d_call: -
cdr3_nt: TGTGCCAGCAGAATCCAGGGTTCTCCCACTGAAGCTTTCTTT
cdr3_aa: CASRIQGSPTEAFF

clone_size: -
v_call: TRBV6-5
j_call: TRBJ1-2
d_call: -
cdr3_nt: TGTGCCAGCAGTCAAAGACGGTTCTATGGCTACACCTTC
cdr3_aa: CASSQRRFYGYTF

clone_size: -
v_call: TRBV7-9
j_call: TRBJ2-7
d_call: -
cdr3_nt: TGTGCCAGCGGGGGAAACCGTGAGCACCTCTACGAGCAGTACTTC
cdr3_aa: CASGGNREHLYEQYF

clone_size: once
v_call: TRBV7-6
j_call: TRBJ2-1
d_call: TRBD2
cdr3_nt: TGTGCCAGCAGCCCCATCGGGACTAGCGGGAGCAATGAGCAGTTCTTC
cdr3_aa: CASSPIGTSGSNEQFF

clone_size: -
v_call: TRBV28
j_call: TRBJ2-1
d_call: -
cdr3_nt: TGTGCCAGCAGTCGCCTTTCAGTAACCCCCTACAATGAGCAGTTCTTC
cdr3_aa: CASSRLSVTPYNEQFF

clone_size: -
v_call: TRBV28
j_call: TRBJ1-5
d_call: TRBD1
cdr3_nt: TGTGCCAGCAGTTCCGGACAGGGCCATCAGCCCCAGCATTTT
cdr3_aa: CASSSGQGHQPQHF

clone_size: -
v_call: TRBV18
j_call: TRBJ1-4
d_call: -
cdr3_nt: TGTGCCAGCTCACCCCGACAGACCTTGTCGACTAATGAAAAACTGTTTTTT
cdr3_aa: CASSPRQTLSTNEKLFF

clone_size: -
v_call: TRBV21-1
j_call: TRBJ2-1
d_call: -
cdr3_nt: TGTGCCAGCAGCAAGCACGGGGACAGGGACGCGGAGGGTGAGCAGTTCTTC
cdr3_aa: CASSKHGDRDAEGEQFF

clone_size: -
v_call: TRBV9
j_call: TRBJ1-6
d_call: TRBD1
cdr3_nt: TGTGCCAGCAGCGCAGGTGGACAGGGCAATTCACCCCTCCACTTT
cdr3_aa: CASSAGGQGNSPLHF

clone_size: -
v_call: TRBV21-1
j_call: TRBJ2-3
d_call: -
cdr3_nt: TGTGCCAGCAGGCGGGAGGGCAGAGATACGCAGTATTTT
cdr3_aa: CASRREGRDTQYF

clone_size: -
v_call: TRBV6-1
j_call: TRBJ2-7
d_call: -
cdr3_nt: TGTGCCAGCAAGCCCACTCCTGAACAGGGAGTATGGTACTTC
cdr3_aa: CASKPTPEQGVWYF

clone_size: -
v_call: TRBV28
j_call: TRBJ1-1
d_call: -
cdr3_nt: TGTGCCAGCAGTCAGTCCGGGACACTGAACACTGAAGCTTTCTTT
cdr3_aa: CASSQSGTLNTEAFF

clone_size: -
v_call: TRBV6-5
j_call: TRBJ2-1
d_call: TRBD2
cdr3_nt: TGTGCCAGCAGTTACTCGAACAGCGGGAGGGGCTATGAGCAGTTCTTC
cdr3_aa: CASSYSNSGRGYEQFF

clone_size: few
v_call: TRBV7-9
j_call: TRBJ1-4
d_call: -
cdr3_nt: TGTGCCAGCAGCTTAAAGGGAGCCTTTTATGAAAAACTGTTTTTT
cdr3_aa: CASSLKGAFYEKLFF

clone_size: -
v_call: TRBV5-1
j_call: TRBJ2-5
d_call: -
cdr3_nt: TGCGCCAGCAGCTTGGATACAGGGCTCGAGACCCAGTACTTC
cdr3_aa: CASSLDTGLETQYF

clone_size: -
v_call: TRBV6-5
j_call: TRBJ2-6
d_call: -
cdr3_nt: TGTGCCAGTACAGAGTTCTCTGGGGCCAACGTCCTGACTTTC
cdr3_aa: CASTEFSGANVLTF

clone_size: -
v_call: TRBV18
j_call: TRBJ1-1
d_call: -
cdr3_nt: TGTGCCAGCTCACCAGGCCACACTGAAGCTTTCTTT
cdr3_aa: CASSPGHTEAFF

clone_size: -
v_call: TRBV5-6
j_call: TRBJ2-7
d_call: TRBD2
cdr3_nt: TGTGCCAGCAGGGAACTAGCGGGAGGAAGTTACGAGCAGTACTTC
cdr3_aa: CASRELAGGSYEQYF

clone_size: -
v_call: TRBV4-2
j_call: TRBJ2-1
d_call: -
cdr3_nt: TGTGCCAGCAGCCAAGATCCGTCGAGCTCCTACAATGAGCAGTTCTTC
cdr3_aa: CASSQDPSSSYNEQFF

clone_size: -
v_call: TRBV20-1
j_call: TRBJ1-2
d_call: -
cdr3_nt: TGCAGTGCCGGGGACAATGGCTACACCTTC
cdr3_aa: CSAGDNGYTF

clone_size: -
v_call: TRBV11-2
j_call: TRBJ1-1
d_call: -
cdr3_nt: TGTGCCAGCAGCATACCGGGGTGGAAGAACACTGAAGCTTTCTTT
cdr3_aa: CASSIPGWKNTEAFF

clone_size: -
v_call: TRBV11-2
j_call: TRBJ2-7
d_call: TRBD2
cdr3_nt: TGTGCCAGCAGTCCCGGGACTAGCGGGACCTCCTACGAGCAGTACTTC
cdr3_aa: CASSPGTSGTSYEQYF

clone_size: -
v_call: TRBV30
j_call: TRBJ2-6
d_call: TRBD2
cdr3_nt: TGTGCCTGGATGAGGAGACTAGCGGGGGCCTCTGGGGCCAACGTCCTGACTTTC
cdr3_aa: CAWMRRLAGASGANVLTF

clone_size: -
v_call: TRBV27
j_call: TRBJ2-2
d_call: TRBD1
cdr3_nt: TGTGCCAGCAGTTTTTCCGGGACAGTAGGTGCCGGGGAGCTGTTTTTT
cdr3_aa: CASSFSGTVGAGELFF

clone_size: -
v_call: TRBV6-5
j_call: TRBJ2-6
d_call: -
cdr3_nt: TGTGCCAGCAGTTACCCCACAGGATCTGGGGCCAACGTCCTGACTTTC
cdr3_aa: CASSYPTGSGANVLTF

clone_size: -
v_call: TRBV4-2
j_call: TRBJ2-3
d_call: -
cdr3_nt: TGTGCCAGCAGCCAAGATAGGGAGGGGGGCACAGATACGCAGTATTTT
cdr3_aa: CASSQDREGGTDTQYF

clone_size: -
v_call: TRBV27
j_call: TRBJ1-2
d_call: TRBD1
cdr3_nt: TGTGCCAGCAGTCGGCCCGGGACAGGGGGCGCTAACTATGGCTACACCTTC
cdr3_aa: CASSRPGTGGANYGYTF